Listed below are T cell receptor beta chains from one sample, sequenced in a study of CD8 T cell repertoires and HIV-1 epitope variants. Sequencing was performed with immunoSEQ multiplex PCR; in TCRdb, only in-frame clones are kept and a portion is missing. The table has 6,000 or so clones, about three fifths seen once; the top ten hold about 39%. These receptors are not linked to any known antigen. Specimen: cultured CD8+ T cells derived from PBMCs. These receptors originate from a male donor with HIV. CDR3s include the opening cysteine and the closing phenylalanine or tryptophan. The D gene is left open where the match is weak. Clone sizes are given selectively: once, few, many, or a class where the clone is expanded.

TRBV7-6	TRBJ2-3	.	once	TGTGCCAGCAGCGCCTTCGGAGATACGCAGTATTTT	CASSAFGDTQYF
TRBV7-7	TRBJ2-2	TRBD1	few	TGTGCCAGCAGGGGGACAGGCGAAACCGGGGAGCTGTTTTTT	CASRGTGETGELFF
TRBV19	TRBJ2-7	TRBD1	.	TGTGCCAGTGCCGGGACAGCCACCTACGAGCAGTACTTC	CASAGTATYEQYF
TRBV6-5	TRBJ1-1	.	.	TGTGCCAGCAGCTCGGGACAAGAAGCTTTCTTT	CASSSGQEAFF
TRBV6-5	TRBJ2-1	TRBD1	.	TGTGCCAGCAGTGACCAGACAGGGGGATTTCCGTTCTTC	CASSDQTGGFPFF
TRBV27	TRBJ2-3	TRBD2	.	TGTGCCAGCAGTCCCAGCGGGGGGGCCGCCGATACGCAGTATTTT	CASSPSGGAADTQYF
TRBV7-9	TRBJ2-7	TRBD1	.	TGTGCCAGCAGCGAGACAGGGGGCGTCTACGAGCAGTACTTC	CASSETGGVYEQYF
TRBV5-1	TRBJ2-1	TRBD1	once	TGCGCCAGCAGCTCGGGACAGTCCTCCTACAATGAGCAGTTCTTC	CASSSGQSSYNEQFF
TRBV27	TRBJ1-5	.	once	TGTGCCAGCAGTTGGGGGATCAGTCAGCCCCAGCATTTT	CASSWGISQPQHF
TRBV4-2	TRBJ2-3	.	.	TGTGCCAGCAGCCAAGATCCCGGGACGGTACTCACAGATACGCAGTATTTT	CASSQDPGTVLTDTQYF
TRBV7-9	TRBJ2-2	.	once	TGTGCCAGCAGCTTCGGGCCCCGGGGCGGGGAGCTGTTTTTT	CASSFGPRGGELFF
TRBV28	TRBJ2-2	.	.	TGTGCCAGCAGTTTAGACAGTAGGACCGGGGAGCTGTTTTTT	CASSLDSRTGELFF
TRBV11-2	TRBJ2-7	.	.	TGTGCCAGCAGCGTCAGGCCAACCTCCTACGAGCAGTACTTC	CASSVRPTSYEQYF
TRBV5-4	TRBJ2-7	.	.	TGTGCCAGCAGAGGGGTTAATCACGAGCAGTACTTC	CASRGVNHEQYF
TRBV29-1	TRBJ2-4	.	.	TGCAGCGTTGAAGATCAGGGATTTCAGTACTTC	CSVEDQGFQYF
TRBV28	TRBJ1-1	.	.	TGTGCCAGCAGGACAGGAGAGGTCACTGAAGCTTTCTTT	CASRTGEVTEAFF
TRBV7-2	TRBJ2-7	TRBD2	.	TGTGCCAGCAGCTCCAGGGGGGGACTAGCGTACGAGCAGTACTTC	CASSSRGGLAYEQYF
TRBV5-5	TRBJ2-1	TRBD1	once	TGTGCCAGCAGCTGGACAGGGGGCGCGAATGAGCAGTTCTTC	CASSWTGGANEQFF
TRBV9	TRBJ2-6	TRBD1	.	TGTGCCAGCAGCATAGGACAGGGAATCTCTGGGGCCAACGTCCTGACTTTC	CASSIGQGISGANVLTF
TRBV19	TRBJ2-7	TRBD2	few	TGTGCCAGTAGTATGGGGGTAGCGGGAGAAGAGCAGTACTTC	CASSMGVAGEEQYF
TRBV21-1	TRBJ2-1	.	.	TGTGCCAGCAGCGAGGTGGGTGGGAGAGGCTACAATGAGCAGTTCTTC	CASSEVGGRGYNEQFF
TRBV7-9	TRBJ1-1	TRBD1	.	TGTGCCAGCAGCTCCCCCACAGGGGGCGGTAGTAATGAAGCTTTCTTT	CASSSPTGGGSNEAFF
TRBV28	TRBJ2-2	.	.	TGTGCCAGCAGTTGGGCAGGGAACACCGGGGAGCTGTTTTTT	CASSWAGNTGELFF
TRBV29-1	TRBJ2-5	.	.	TGCAGCGTTGAAGCCCCTGGGGTAGAGACCCAGTACTTC	CSVEAPGVETQYF
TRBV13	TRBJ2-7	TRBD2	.	TGTGCCAGCAGCACCGGACTAGCGGGGGCTTGGGGGCTCGAGCAGTACTTC	CASSTGLAGAWGLEQYF
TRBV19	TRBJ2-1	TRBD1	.	TGTGCCAGTACCCCCGAAATGACAGGGGTCACCTACAATGAGCAGTTCTTC	CASTPEMTGVTYNEQFF
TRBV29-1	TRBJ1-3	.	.	TGCAGCGTTGTGGGGGACGCAGGTGGAAACACCATATATTTT	CSVVGDAGGNTIYF
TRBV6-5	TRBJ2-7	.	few	TGTGCCAGCAGTTACGATCGGAGGGCCTACGAGCAGTACTTC	CASSYDRRAYEQYF
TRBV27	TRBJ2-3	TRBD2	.	TGTGCCAGCAGTGCTAGCGGGGGCACAGATACGCAGTATTTT	CASSASGGTDTQYF
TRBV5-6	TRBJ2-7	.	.	TGTGCCAGCAGCTCAGGAGGGTTAGCCTACGAGCAGTACTTC	CASSSGGLAYEQYF
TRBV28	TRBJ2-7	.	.	TGTGCCAGCGAGGACGGGAGCTCCTACGAGCAGTACTTC	CASEDGSSYEQYF